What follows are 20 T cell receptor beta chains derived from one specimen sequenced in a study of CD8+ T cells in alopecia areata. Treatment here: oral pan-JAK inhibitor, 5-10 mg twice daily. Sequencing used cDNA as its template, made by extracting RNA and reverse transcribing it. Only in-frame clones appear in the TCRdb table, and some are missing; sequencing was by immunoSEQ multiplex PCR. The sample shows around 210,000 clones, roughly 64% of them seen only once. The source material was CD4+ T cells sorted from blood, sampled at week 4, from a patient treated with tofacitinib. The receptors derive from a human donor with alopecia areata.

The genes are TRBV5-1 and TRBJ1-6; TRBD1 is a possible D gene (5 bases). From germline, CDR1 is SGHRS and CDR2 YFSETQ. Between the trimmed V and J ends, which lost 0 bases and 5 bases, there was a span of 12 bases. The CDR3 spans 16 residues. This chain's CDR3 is CASSLEIQGNNSPLHF. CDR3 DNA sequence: TGCGCCAGCAGCTTGGAAATCCAGGGAAATAATTCACCCCTCCACTTT.

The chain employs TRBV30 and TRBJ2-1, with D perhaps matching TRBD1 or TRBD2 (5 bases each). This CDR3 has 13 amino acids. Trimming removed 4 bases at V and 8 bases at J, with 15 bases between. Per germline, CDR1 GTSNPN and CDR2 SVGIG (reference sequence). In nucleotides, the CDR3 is TGTGCCTGGAAGAGGGCGCAGGGATATGAGCAGTTCTTC. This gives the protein CAWKRAQGYEQFF.

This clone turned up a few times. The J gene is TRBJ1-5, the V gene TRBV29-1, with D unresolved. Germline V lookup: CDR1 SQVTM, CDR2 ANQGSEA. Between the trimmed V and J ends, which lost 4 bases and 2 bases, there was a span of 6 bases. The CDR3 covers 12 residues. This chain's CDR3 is CSVVQGNQPQHF. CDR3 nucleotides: TGCAGCGTTGTTCAGGGCAATCAGCCCCAGCATTTT.

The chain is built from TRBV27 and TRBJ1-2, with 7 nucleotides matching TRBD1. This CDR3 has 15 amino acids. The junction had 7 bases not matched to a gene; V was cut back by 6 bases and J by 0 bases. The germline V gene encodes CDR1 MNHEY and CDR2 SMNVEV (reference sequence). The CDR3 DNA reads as TGTGCCAGCAGACCCACCACAGGGGCTAACTATGGCTACACCTTC. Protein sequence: CASRPTTGANYGYTF.

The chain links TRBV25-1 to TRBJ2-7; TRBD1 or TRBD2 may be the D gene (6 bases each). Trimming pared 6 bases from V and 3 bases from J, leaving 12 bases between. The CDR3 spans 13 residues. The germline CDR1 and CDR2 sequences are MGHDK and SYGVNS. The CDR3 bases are TGTGCCAGCAGACACGGGGGCAGCTACGAGCAGTACTTC. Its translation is CASRHGGSYEQYF.

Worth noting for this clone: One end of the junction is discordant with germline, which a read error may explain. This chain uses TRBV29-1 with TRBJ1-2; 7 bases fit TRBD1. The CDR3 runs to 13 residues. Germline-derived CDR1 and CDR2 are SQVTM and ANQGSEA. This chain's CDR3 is CSVEKGAQLSPNF. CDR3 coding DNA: TGCAGCGTTGAAAAGGGGGCGCAACTGTCCCCTAACTTC.

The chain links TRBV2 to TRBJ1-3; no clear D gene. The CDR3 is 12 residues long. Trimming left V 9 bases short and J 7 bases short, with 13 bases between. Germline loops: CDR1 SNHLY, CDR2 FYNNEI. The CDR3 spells CASALDGNTIYF. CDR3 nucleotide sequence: TGTGCCAGTGCGCTGGACGGGAACACCATATATTTT.

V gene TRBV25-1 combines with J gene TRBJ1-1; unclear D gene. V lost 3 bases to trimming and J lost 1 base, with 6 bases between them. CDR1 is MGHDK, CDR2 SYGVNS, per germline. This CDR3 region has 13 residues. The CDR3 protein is CASSDEGNTEAFF. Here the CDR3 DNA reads TGTGCCAGCAGTGACGAGGGGAACACTGAAGCTTTCTTT.

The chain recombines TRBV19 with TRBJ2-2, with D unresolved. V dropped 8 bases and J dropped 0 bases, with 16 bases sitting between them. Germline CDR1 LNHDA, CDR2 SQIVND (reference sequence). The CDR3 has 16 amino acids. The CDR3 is CASAERYSTNTGELFF. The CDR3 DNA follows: TGTGCCAGTGCCGAGAGATACTCTACGAACACCGGGGAGCTGTTTTTT.

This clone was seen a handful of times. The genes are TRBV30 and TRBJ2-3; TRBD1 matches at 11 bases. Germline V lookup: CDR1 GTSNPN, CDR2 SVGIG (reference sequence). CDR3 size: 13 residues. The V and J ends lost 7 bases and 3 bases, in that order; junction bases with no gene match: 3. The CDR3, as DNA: TGTGCCTTAGGGACAGGGGGGACAGATACGCAGTATTTT. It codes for CALGTGGTDTQYF. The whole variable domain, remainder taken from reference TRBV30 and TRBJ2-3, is SQTIHQWPATLVQPVGSPLSLECTVEGTSNPNLYWYRQAAGRGLQLLFYSVGIGQISSEVPQNLSASRPQDRQFILSSKKLLLSDSGFYLCALGTGGTDTQYFGPGTRLTVL.

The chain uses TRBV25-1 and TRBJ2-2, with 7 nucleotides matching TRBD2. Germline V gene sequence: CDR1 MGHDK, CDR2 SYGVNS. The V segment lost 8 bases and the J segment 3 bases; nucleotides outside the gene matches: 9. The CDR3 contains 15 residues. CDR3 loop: CASSDAGDHTGELFF. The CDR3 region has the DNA TGTGCCAGCTCCGACGCGGGGGATCACACCGGGGAGCTGTTTTTT.

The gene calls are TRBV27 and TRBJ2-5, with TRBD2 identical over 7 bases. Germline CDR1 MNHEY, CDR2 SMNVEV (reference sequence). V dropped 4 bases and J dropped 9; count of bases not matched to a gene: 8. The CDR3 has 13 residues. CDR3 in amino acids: CASSSTLSGAQYF. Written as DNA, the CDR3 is TGTGCCAGCAGTTCTACCCTAAGCGGGGCCCAGTACTTC.

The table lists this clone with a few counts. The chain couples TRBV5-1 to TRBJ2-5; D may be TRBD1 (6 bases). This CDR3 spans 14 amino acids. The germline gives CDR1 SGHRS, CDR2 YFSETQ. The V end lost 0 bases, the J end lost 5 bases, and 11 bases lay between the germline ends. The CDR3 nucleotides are TGCGCCAGCAGCTTGGAACAGGGTGCCGAGACCCAGTACTTC. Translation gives CASSLEQGAETQYF.

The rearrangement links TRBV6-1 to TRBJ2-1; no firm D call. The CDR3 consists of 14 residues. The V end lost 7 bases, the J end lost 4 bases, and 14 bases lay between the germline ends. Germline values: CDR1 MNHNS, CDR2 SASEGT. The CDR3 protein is CASTRPTSYNEQFF. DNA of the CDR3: TGTGCCAGCACCCGACCGACTTCATACAATGAGCAGTTCTTC.

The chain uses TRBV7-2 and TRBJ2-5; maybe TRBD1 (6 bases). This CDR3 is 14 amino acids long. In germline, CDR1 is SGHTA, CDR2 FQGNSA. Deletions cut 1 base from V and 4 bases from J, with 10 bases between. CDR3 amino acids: CASSLDRDRETQYF. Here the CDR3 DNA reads TGTGCCAGCAGCTTAGACAGGGATCGAGAGACCCAGTACTTC.

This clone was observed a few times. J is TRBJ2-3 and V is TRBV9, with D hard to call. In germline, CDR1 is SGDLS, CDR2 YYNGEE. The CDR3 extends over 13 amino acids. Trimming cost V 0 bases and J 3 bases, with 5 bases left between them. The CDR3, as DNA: TGTGCCAGCAGCGTAGATAGGACAGATACGCAGTATTTT. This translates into CASSVDRTDTQYF.

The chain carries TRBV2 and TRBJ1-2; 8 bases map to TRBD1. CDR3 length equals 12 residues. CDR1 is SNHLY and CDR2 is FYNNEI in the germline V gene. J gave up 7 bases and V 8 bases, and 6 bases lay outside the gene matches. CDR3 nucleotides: TGTGCCAGCGCTGGGACAGGAGGTGGCTACACCTTC. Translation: CASAGTGGGYTF.

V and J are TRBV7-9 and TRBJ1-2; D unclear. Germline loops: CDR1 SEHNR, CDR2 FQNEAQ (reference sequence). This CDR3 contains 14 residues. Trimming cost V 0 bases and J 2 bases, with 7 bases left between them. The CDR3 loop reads CASSLARGNYGYTF. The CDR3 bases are TGTGCCAGCAGCTTAGCTCGGGGAAACTATGGCTACACCTTC.

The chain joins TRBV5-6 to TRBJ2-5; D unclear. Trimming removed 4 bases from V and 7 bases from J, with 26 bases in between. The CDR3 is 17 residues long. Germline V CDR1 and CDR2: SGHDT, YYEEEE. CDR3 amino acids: CASSPIRTESISRTQYF. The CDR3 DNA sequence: TGTGCCAGCAGCCCCATTCGGACGGAGTCAATATCTCGGACCCAGTACTTC.

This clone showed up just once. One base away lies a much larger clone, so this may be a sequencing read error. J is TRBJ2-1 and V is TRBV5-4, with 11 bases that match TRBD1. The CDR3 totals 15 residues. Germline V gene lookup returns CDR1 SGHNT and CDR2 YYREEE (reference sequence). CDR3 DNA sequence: TGCGCCAGCAGCGAGGACAGGGGGCCGAGGGATGAGCAGTTCTTC. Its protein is CASSEDRGPRDEQFF.